Listed below are T cell receptor beta chains from one sample, sequenced in a study of Graves' ophthalmopathy and Graves' hyperthyroidism. TCRdb recomputed calls from the multiplex PCR reads with MiXCR, one row per CDR3 protein. Of roughly 300,000 distinct CDR3 sequences in the sample, 17% were seen once. The material sequenced was peripheral blood. The receptors were gathered from an adult man with Graves' ophthalmopathy. CDR3s include the opening cysteine and the closing phenylalanine or tryptophan. A D gene is named only where the DNA matches it firmly. Only part of the rows carry a size: once, few, many, or a class if the clone is expanded.

j_gene: TRBJ2-6
d_gene: TRBD1
abundance: few
v_gene: TRBV11-2
CDR3aa: CASRRDRVSSGANVLTF
CDR3nt: TGTGCCAGCAGACGGGACAGGGTGAGCTCTGGGGCCAACGTCCTGACTTTC

j_gene: TRBJ2-7
d_gene: -
abundance: many
v_gene: TRBV28
CDR3aa: CASSLSWAQIYEQYF
CDR3nt: TGTGCCAGCAGTTTATCTTGGGCCCAAATCTACGAGCAGTACTTC

j_gene: TRBJ2-7
d_gene: -
abundance: many
v_gene: TRBV11-2
CDR3aa: CASSLQLSSYEQYF
CDR3nt: TGTGCCAGCAGCTTACAGCTAAGCTCCTACGAGCAGTACTTC

j_gene: TRBJ1-1
d_gene: -
abundance: many
v_gene: TRBV4-1
CDR3aa: CASSQDLGMTEAFF
CDR3nt: TGCGCCAGCAGCCAAGATCTGGGTATGACTGAAGCTTTCTTT

j_gene: TRBJ2-2
d_gene: -
abundance: many
v_gene: TRBV7-8
CDR3aa: CASSGGRTANTGELFF
CDR3nt: TGTGCCAGCAGCGGAGGGAGGACGGCTAACACCGGGGAGCTGTTTTTT

j_gene: TRBJ1-1
d_gene: -
abundance: -
v_gene: TRBV7-3
CDR3aa: CASSLVRINMNTEAFF
CDR3nt: TGTGCCAGCAGCTTAGTACGGATAAACATGAACACTGAAGCTTTCTTT

j_gene: TRBJ1-2
d_gene: TRBD1
abundance: many
v_gene: TRBV28
CDR3aa: CASSSRQGRGYTF
CDR3nt: TGTGCCAGCAGTTCTCGACAGGGTCGGGGCTACACCTTC

j_gene: TRBJ1-1
d_gene: TRBD1
abundance: -
v_gene: TRBV19
CDR3aa: CASSIGDRVSEAFF
CDR3nt: TGTGCCAGTAGTATAGGAGACAGGGTCTCTGAAGCTTTCTTT

j_gene: TRBJ1-1
d_gene: -
abundance: many
v_gene: TRBV11-2
CDR3aa: CASSLVGGSRGSEAFF
CDR3nt: TGTGCCAGCAGCTTAGTTGGGGGTTCGAGGGGGTCTGAAGCTTTCTTT

j_gene: TRBJ2-2
d_gene: TRBD2
abundance: many
v_gene: TRBV6-5
CDR3aa: CASSYLSGRVTGELFF
CDR3nt: TGTGCCAGCAGTTACCTTAGCGGGAGGGTCACCGGGGAGCTGTTTTTT

j_gene: TRBJ1-1
d_gene: -
abundance: -
v_gene: TRBV27
CDR3aa: CASSSPMMNTEAFF
CDR3nt: TGTGCCAGCAGTTCACCGATGATGAACACTGAAGCTTTCTTT

j_gene: TRBJ2-2
d_gene: -
abundance: many
v_gene: TRBV2
CDR3aa: CASRMNTGELFF
CDR3nt: TGTGCCAGCAGGATGAACACCGGGGAGCTGTTTTTT

j_gene: TRBJ2-5
d_gene: -
abundance: many
v_gene: TRBV7-2
CDR3aa: CASSFELIETQYF
CDR3nt: TGTGCCAGCAGCTTCGAATTAATAGAGACCCAGTACTTC

j_gene: TRBJ1-1
d_gene: -
abundance: many
v_gene: TRBV6-2/TRBV6-3
CDR3aa: CASIAIPNTEAFF
CDR3nt: TGTGCCAGCATAGCGATCCCGAACACTGAAGCTTTCTTT

j_gene: TRBJ2-7
d_gene: -
abundance: many
v_gene: TRBV10-3
CDR3aa: CAISRAGEQYF
CDR3nt: TGTGCCATCTCCCGGGCGGGCGAGCAGTACTTC

j_gene: TRBJ2-5
d_gene: -
abundance: many
v_gene: TRBV28
CDR3aa: CASTLGQPYQETQYF
CDR3nt: TGTGCCAGCACCCTCGGACAGCCGTACCAAGAGACCCAGTACTTC

j_gene: TRBJ1-2
d_gene: -
abundance: -
v_gene: TRBV6-2/TRBV6-3
CDR3aa: CASSYSSAGHGYTF
CDR3nt: TGTGCCAGCAGTTACTCATCGGCAGGGCATGGCTACACCTTC

j_gene: TRBJ2-5
d_gene: TRBD1
abundance: -
v_gene: TRBV7-8
CDR3aa: CASSLLGDSQETQYF
CDR3nt: TGTGCCAGCAGCTTATTGGGGGACAGCCAAGAGACCCAGTACTTC

j_gene: TRBJ2-7
d_gene: TRBD2
abundance: many
v_gene: TRBV6-2/TRBV6-3
CDR3aa: CASSRPGLAGVGEQYF
CDR3nt: TGTGCCAGCAGTCGCCCGGGACTAGCGGGAGTGGGTGAGCAGTACTTC

j_gene: TRBJ2-5
d_gene: -
abundance: few
v_gene: TRBV6-1
CDR3aa: CASSSGRRETQYF
CDR3nt: TGTGCCAGCAGCTCGGGACGGCGCGAGACCCAGTACTTC

j_gene: TRBJ1-6
d_gene: -
abundance: many
v_gene: TRBV2
CDR3aa: CASSETGSPLHF
CDR3nt: TGTGCCAGCAGTGAAACAGGCTCACCCCTCCACTTT

j_gene: TRBJ2-2
d_gene: -
abundance: few
v_gene: TRBV19
CDR3aa: CASSIGSLQGGELLF
CDR3nt: TGTGCCAGTAGTATAGGCTCCCTCCAAGGCGGGGAGCTGCTTTTT

j_gene: TRBJ2-2
d_gene: -
abundance: -
v_gene: TRBV3-1
CDR3aa: CASSIINSGELFF
CDR3nt: TGTGCCAGCAGCATTATTAATTCCGGGGAGCTGTTTTTT

j_gene: TRBJ1-2
d_gene: TRBD1
abundance: few
v_gene: TRBV6-1
CDR3aa: CASSQQGAVYGYTF
CDR3nt: TGTGCCAGCAGTCAACAGGGGGCGGTCTATGGCTACACCTTC

j_gene: TRBJ2-5
d_gene: TRBD1
abundance: -
v_gene: TRBV3-1
CDR3aa: CASSQADREETQYF
CDR3nt: TGTGCCAGCAGCCAAGCCGACAGGGAAGAGACCCAGTACTTC

j_gene: TRBJ2-7
d_gene: -
abundance: few
v_gene: TRBV30
CDR3aa: CAWSGSRAHEQYF
CDR3nt: TGTGCCTGGAGTGGAAGCAGGGCCCACGAGCAGTACTTC

j_gene: TRBJ2-7
d_gene: -
abundance: many
v_gene: TRBV20-1
CDR3aa: CSARWSGHGGYEQYF
CDR3nt: TGCAGTGCTCGGTGGAGCGGGCATGGGGGGTACGAGCAGTACTTC

j_gene: TRBJ2-7
d_gene: TRBD1
abundance: few
v_gene: TRBV6-1
CDR3aa: CASSEPTGMYEQYF
CDR3nt: TGTGCCAGCAGTGAACCGACAGGGATGTACGAGCAGTACTTC

j_gene: TRBJ1-2
d_gene: -
abundance: many
v_gene: TRBV29-1
CDR3aa: CSVEGGRAVSGYGYTF
CDR3nt: TGCAGCGTTGAAGGAGGGCGCGCAGTCAGCGGCTATGGCTACACCTTC